The 22 T cell receptor beta chains below come from one sample, sequenced in a study of beta chain features in type 1 diabetes. What was sequenced were expressed TCRB transcripts, since all of the isolated RNA had been reverse transcribed. Profiling relied on immunoSEQ multiplex PCR, and the TCRdb table lists in-frame clones only, not all of them. The table shows over 300,000 clones, with 6.5% to 10% occurring only once. Material: central memory CD4+ T cells from blood. The origin of the receptors is a woman aged 18-29 years in good health.

V gene TRBV9 combines with J gene TRBJ2-3, with 10 positions matching TRBD1. V trimming: 2 bases; J trimming: 4 bases; junction bases outside the gene matches: 1. The CDR3 contains 14 residues. Looked up from germline, CDR1 is SGDLS and CDR2 is YYNGEE. This CDR3 reads CASSVGTGADTQYF. The CDR3 region has the DNA TGTGCCAGCAGCGTTGGGACAGGGGCAGATACGCAGTATTTT.

The CDR3 nucleotides are TGCAGTGCTAAACAACACGCCGAGCAGTACTTC. It specifies CSAKQHAEQYF. The chain carries TRBV20-1 and TRBJ2-7; D is unresolved. CDR1 and CDR2 (germline): DFQATT, SNEGSKA (reference sequence). CDR3 length: 11 residues. The V gene lost 4 bases and the J gene lost 6 bases, with 10 bases spanning the gap.

This clone was detected a few times. The CDR3 here is CASSFWYTGELFF. CDR3 nucleotide sequence: TGTGCCAGCAGCTTTTGGTACACCGGGGAGCTGTTTTTT. This rearrangement joins TRBV5-6 to TRBJ2-2; D unresolved. The CDR3 is 13 residues long. Trimming shortened V by 2 bases and J by 3 bases, and 5 bases separated the two germline ends. Germline CDR1 reads SGHDT; CDR2 reads YYEEEE.

The V call is TRBV11-2, the J call TRBJ2-7; D possibly corresponds to TRBD1 (6 bases). Germline V lookup: CDR1 SGHAT, CDR2 FQNNGV. The V end was cut by 2 bases, the J end by 9 bases, with 20 bases between. The CDR3 is 15 amino acids. The CDR3 is CASSLFRGQGSVQYF. In nucleotides, the CDR3 is TGTGCCAGCAGCTTATTCAGGGGTCAAGGCTCGGTGCAGTACTTC.

In its sample, this clone was seen a few times. The gene calls are TRBV11-1 and TRBJ2-1; 11 nucleotides line up with TRBD2. Germline V gene lookup returns CDR1 SGHAT and CDR2 FQDESV (reference sequence). This CDR3 region has 16 residues. V trimming: 2 bases; J trimming: 12 bases; junction bases outside the gene matches: 12. CDR3 amino acids: CASSLTSGSPILSQFF. CDR3 DNA sequence: TGTGCCAGCAGCTTAACTAGCGGGAGTCCTATCTTGTCGCAGTTCTTC.

This clone turned up a few times. The chain carries TRBV28 and TRBJ2-1; TRBD2 matches at 14 bases. With 2 bases clipped from V and 15 bases from J, the junction kept 9 bases outside the gene matches. The germline CDR1 and CDR2 sequences are MDHEN and SYDVKM. CDR3 length: 15 amino acids. In DNA form, the CDR3 reads TGTGCCAGCAGTTTAATGACTAGCGGGAGGGCAAGTATGTTCTTC. This encodes CASSLMTSGRASMFF.

The chain carries TRBV9 and TRBJ2-3, with 11 bases identical to TRBD2. The V gene end was trimmed by 3 bases and the J gene end by 4 bases; junction bases not matched to a gene: 7. The CDR3 loop spans 16 amino acids. Germline V gene data show CDR1 as SGDLS and CDR2 as YYNGEE. CDR3 in DNA: TGTGCCAGCAGCGCAGGGATTAGCGGGAGGGCAGATACGCAGTATTTT. This gives the protein CASSAGISGRADTQYF.

The chain links TRBV28 to TRBJ1-5, with D possibly being TRBD1 (5 bases). This CDR3 contains 16 residues. Trimming shortened V by 3 bases and J by 4 bases, and 16 bases separated the two germline ends. Germline CDR1 is MDHEN and CDR2 is SYDVKM. The CDR3 sequence: CASSFGTRGFNQPQHF. The CDR3 coding sequence is TGTGCCAGCAGTTTCGGGACTCGGGGTTTTAATCAGCCCCAGCATTTT. The variable domain in full, with the rest retrieved from reference TRBV28 and TRBJ1-5, is DVKVTQSSRYLVKRTGEKVFLECVQDMDHENMFWYRQDPGLGLRLIYFSYDVKMKEKGDIPEGYSVSREKKERFSLILESASTNQTSMYLCASSFGTRGFNQPQHFGDGTRLSIL.

This clone was seen only a few times. V usage is TRBV25-1 and J usage is TRBJ2-1; D is uncertain. Trimming cost V 0 bases and J 2 bases, with 11 bases left between them. The germline CDR1 and CDR2 sequences are MGHDK and SYGVNS. This CDR3 has 16 amino acids. CDR3 protein: CASSEYLLPPYNEQFF. The CDR3 bases are TGTGCCAGCAGTGAATACCTGCTACCCCCCTACAATGAGCAGTTCTTC.

The V call is TRBV6-6, the J call TRBJ2-7; 8 bases are a match to TRBD1. This CDR3 is 15 amino acids long. Germline lookup yields CDR1 MNHNY and CDR2 SVGAGI (reference sequence). The ends lost 4 bases at V and 5 bases at J; junction bases unmatched: 10. The CDR3 reads CASSLSGGIINEQYF. CDR3 sequence (DNA): TGTGCCAGCAGTTTATCAGGGGGCATAATAAACGAGCAGTACTTC.

Ten or more counts support this clone. V and J are TRBV2 and TRBJ1-2; D not resolved. Germline CDR1 and CDR2: SNHLY and FYNNEI. Trimming removed 1 base at V and 7 bases at J, with 7 bases between. The CDR3 is 12 residues long. CDR3 in amino acids: CASSEEAGGYTF. CDR3 coding DNA: TGTGCCAGCAGTGAAGAGGCCGGTGGCTACACCTTC.

The V and J genes are TRBV27 and TRBJ1-2, with 9 bases identical to TRBD1. V lost 5 bases and J lost 3; bases outside the gene matches: 7. CDR3 length equals 15 residues. CDR1 is MNHEY and CDR2 is SMNVEV in the germline V gene (reference sequence). CDR3 protein: CASSPAGQGYYGYTF. The CDR3 DNA reads TGTGCCAGCAGTCCGGCGGGACAGGGTTACTATGGCTACACCTTC.

This clone was seen more than once but under ten times. V and J are TRBV7-2 and TRBJ2-3; TRBD1 agrees at 8 bases. This CDR3 is built from 14 residues. CDR1 is SGHTA and CDR2 is FQGNSA in the germline V gene. The trim removed 2 bases at V and 4 bases at J, leaving 2 bases unmatched. In DNA form, the CDR3 reads TGTGCCAGCAGCTTAAACAGGGGGTCAGATACGCAGTATTTT. It codes for CASSLNRGSDTQYF.

The rearrangement joins TRBV5-1 to TRBJ2-2; 10 bases match TRBD1. The CDR3 totals 15 residues. Germline V gives CDR1 SGHRS, CDR2 YFSETQ. V lost 5 bases, J lost 6 bases, and 7 bases stayed unmatched. CDR3 in amino acids: CASSQLGQGAGELFF. The CDR3 DNA is TGCGCCAGCAGTCAACTCGGACAGGGGGCCGGGGAGCTGTTTTTT.

The J gene is TRBJ2-7, the V gene TRBV29-1; D might be TRBD2 (5 bases). Trimming removed 6 bases at V and 4 bases at J, with 16 bases between. Germline lookup yields CDR1 SQVTM and CDR2 ANQGSEA. This CDR3 contains 13 residues. CDR3 nucleotides: TGCAGCGTCATCAGGACGGGGAATTACGAGCAGTACTTC. This encodes CSVIRTGNYEQYF.

In DNA form, the CDR3 reads TGTGCCAGCAGTTACACGCAGGACTCTGGAAACACCATATATTTT. This codes for CASSYTQDSGNTIYF. The chain links TRBV6-5 to TRBJ1-3, with D unresolved. V lost 2 bases, J lost 0 bases, and 8 bases lay in between. In germline, CDR1 is MNHEY, CDR2 SVGAGI. This CDR3 comprises 15 residues.

The chain is built from TRBV6-6 and TRBJ2-5; 11 bases line up with TRBD1. J lost 5 bases, V lost 5 bases, and 7 bases had no gene match. CDR3 length equals 15 residues. The germline CDR1 and CDR2 sequences are MNHNY and SVGAGI (reference sequence). For the CDR3, the DNA is TGTGCCAGCAGTACTTGGGGACAGGGGGATGAGACCCAGTACTTC. It encodes CASSTWGQGDETQYF.

The V gene is TRBV5-4, the J gene TRBJ2-2; D is undetermined. V was clipped by 0 bases and J by 7 bases, with 7 bases between them. In germline, CDR1 is SGHNT, CDR2 YYREEE (reference sequence). The CDR3 loop spans 13 amino acids. The CDR3, as DNA: TGTGCCAGCAGCTTGGAGTGGGGCGGGGAGCTGTTTTTT. Translation: CASSLEWGGELFF.

The chain uses TRBV7-2 and TRBJ2-5; D is unresolved. The V and J ends lost 5 bases and 5 bases respectively, with 12 bases between them. Looked up from germline, CDR1 is SGHTA and CDR2 is FQGNSA. CDR3 length: 13 amino acids. The CDR3 region is CASSQGFYETQYF. The CDR3, as DNA: TGTGCCAGCAGCCAAGGGTTCTATGAGACCCAGTACTTC.

This clone showed up just a few times. At one of its ends the junction is not consistent with the germline gene, which may arise from a read error. The J gene is TRBJ2-1, the V gene TRBV4-2; a weak D match, TRBD2 (6 bases). Germline values: CDR1 LGHNA, CDR2 YNFKEQ. CDR3 length equals 12 residues. CDR3 residues: CASSQDLGLVVF. In DNA form, the CDR3 reads TGTGCCAGCAGCCAAGATCTGGGACTGGTTGTCTTC.

The V gene is TRBV14, the J gene TRBJ2-1; possibly TRBD1 for D (7 bases). The CDR3 length is 14 residues. Germline V gene data show CDR1 as SGHDN and CDR2 as FVKESK. V shed 4 bases and J shed 7 bases, with 14 bases lying between them. DNA of the CDR3: TGTGCCAGCAGCCCTCAGACAGGGAGGAATGAGCAGTTCTTC. Its protein is CASSPQTGRNEQFF.

In this sample, this clone turned up a few times. The chain recombines TRBV11-1 with TRBJ2-1, with 10 nucleotides matching TRBD2. J gave up 8 bases and V 8 bases, and 6 bases lay outside the gene matches. CDR3 length: 13 residues. Germline assignment: CDR1 SGHAT and CDR2 FQDESV (reference sequence). Here the CDR3 reads CASSSGSRYEQFF. CDR3 sequence (DNA): TGTGCCAGCTCTAGCGGGAGTAGATATGAGCAGTTCTTC.